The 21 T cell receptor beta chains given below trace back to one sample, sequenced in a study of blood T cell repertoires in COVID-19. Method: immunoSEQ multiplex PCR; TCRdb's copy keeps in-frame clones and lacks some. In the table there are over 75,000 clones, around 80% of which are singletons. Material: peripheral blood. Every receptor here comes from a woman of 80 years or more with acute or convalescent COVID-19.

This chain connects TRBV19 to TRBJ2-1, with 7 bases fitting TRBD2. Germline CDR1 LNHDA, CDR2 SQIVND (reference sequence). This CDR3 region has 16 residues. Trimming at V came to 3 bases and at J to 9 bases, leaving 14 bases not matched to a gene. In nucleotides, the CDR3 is TGTGCCAGTAGTATCATTTTGAGCGGGACCCGTCTTGAGCAGTTCTTC. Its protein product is CASSIILSGTRLEQFF.

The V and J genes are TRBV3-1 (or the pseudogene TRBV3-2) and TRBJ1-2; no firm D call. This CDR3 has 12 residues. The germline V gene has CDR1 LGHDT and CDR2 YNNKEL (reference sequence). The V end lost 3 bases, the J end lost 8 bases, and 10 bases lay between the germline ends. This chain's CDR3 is CASSQGGVGYTF. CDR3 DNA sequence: TGTGCCAGCAGCCAGGGTGGAGTCGGCTACACCTTC.

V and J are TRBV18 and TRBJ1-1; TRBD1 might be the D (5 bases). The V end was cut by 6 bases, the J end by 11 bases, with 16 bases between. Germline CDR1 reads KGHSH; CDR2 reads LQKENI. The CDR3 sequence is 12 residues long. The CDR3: CASSLGGMSAFF. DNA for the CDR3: TGTGCCAGCTCTCTGGGGGGGATGTCGGCTTTCTTT.

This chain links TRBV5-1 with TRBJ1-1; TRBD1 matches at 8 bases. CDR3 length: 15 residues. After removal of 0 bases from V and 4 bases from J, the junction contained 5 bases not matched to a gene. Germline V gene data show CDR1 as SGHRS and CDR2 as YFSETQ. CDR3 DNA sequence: TGCGCCAGCAGCTTGGCCCAGGGGGCCGGCACTGAAGCTTTCTTT. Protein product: CASSLAQGAGTEAFF.

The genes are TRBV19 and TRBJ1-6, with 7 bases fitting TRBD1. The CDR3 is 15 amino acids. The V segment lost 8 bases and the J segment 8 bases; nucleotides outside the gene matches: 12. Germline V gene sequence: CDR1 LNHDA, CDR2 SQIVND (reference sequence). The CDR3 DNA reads TGTGCCAGTCCACTAGGGGGCAGGAGGGATTCACCCCTCCACTTT. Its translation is CASPLGGRRDSPLHF.

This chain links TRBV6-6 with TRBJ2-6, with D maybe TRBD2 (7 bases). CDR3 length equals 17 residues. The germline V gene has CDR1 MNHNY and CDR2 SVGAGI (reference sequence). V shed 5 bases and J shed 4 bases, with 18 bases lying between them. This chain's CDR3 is CASSLGWGGAGANVLTF. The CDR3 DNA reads TGTGCCAGCAGTCTCGGGTGGGGGGGCGCCGGGGCCAACGTCCTGACTTTC.

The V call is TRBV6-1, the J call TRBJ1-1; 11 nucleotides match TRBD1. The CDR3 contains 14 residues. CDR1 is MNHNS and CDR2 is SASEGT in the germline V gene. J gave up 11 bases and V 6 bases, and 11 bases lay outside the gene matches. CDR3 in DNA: TGTGCCAGCAGGCAAGACGGGACAGGGGGGAATGCTTTCTTT. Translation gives CASRQDGTGGNAFF.

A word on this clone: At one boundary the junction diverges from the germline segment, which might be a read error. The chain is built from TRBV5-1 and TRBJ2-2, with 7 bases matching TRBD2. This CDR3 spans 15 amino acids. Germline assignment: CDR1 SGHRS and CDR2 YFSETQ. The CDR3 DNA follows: TGCGCCAGCAGCGTCCTAGCGGAGAACCCCGGGGAGCTGTTTTTT. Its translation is CASSVLAENPGELFF.

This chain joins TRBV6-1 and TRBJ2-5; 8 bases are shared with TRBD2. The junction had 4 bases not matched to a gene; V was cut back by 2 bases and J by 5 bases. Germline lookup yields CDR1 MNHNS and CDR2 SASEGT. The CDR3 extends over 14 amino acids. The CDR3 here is CASSETGGQETQYF. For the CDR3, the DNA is TGTGCCAGCAGTGAAACGGGGGGGCAGGAGACCCAGTACTTC.

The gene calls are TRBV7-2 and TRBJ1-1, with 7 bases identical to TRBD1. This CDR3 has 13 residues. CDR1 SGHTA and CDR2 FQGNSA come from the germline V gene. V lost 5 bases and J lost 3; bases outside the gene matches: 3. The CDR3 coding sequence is TGTGCCAGCAGCATGACAGGGTACACTGAAGCTTTCTTT. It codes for CASSMTGYTEAFF. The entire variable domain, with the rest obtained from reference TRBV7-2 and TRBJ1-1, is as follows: GAGVSQSPSNKVTEKGKDVELRCDPISGHTALYWYRQSLGQGLEFLIYFQGNSAPDKSGLPSDRFSAERTGGSVSTLTIQRTQQEDSAVYLCASSMTGYTEAFFGQGTRLTVV.

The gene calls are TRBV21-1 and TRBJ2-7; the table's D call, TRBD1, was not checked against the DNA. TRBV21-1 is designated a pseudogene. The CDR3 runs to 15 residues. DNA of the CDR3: TGTGCCGGTCGACCCCAGGGTTCCAGCTCCTACGAGCAGTACTTC. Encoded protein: CAGRPQGSSSYEQYF.

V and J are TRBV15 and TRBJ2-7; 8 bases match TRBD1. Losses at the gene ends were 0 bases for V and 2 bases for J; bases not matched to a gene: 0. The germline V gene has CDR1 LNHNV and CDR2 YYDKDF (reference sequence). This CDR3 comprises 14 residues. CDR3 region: CATSRDRGPYEQYF. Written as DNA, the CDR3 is TGTGCCACCAGCAGAGACAGGGGGCCCTACGAGCAGTACTTC. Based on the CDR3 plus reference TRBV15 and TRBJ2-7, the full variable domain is DAMVIQNPRYQVTQFGKPVTLSCSQTLNHNVMYWYQQKSSQAPKLLFHYYDKDFNNEADTPDNFQSRRPNTSFCFLDIRSPGLGDTAMYLCATSRDRGPYEQYFGPGTRLTVT.

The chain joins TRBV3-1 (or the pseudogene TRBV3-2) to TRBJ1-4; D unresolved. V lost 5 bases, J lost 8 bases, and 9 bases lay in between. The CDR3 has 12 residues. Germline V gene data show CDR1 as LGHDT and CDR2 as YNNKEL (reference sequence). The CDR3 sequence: CASSGLGEKLFF. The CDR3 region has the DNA TGTGCCAGCAGCGGGTTGGGCGAAAAACTGTTTTTT.

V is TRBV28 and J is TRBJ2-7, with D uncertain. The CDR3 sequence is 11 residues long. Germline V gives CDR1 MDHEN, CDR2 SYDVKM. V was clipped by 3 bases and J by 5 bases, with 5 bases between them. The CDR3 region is CASSFPNEQYF. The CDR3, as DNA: TGTGCCAGCAGTTTCCCCAACGAGCAGTACTTC.

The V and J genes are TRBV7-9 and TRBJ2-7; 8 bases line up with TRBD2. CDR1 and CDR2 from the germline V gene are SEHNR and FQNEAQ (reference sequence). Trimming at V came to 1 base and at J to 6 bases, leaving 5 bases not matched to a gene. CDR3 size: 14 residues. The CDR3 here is CASSLDLTSGEQYF. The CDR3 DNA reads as TGTGCCAGCAGCTTAGACCTCACTAGCGGCGAGCAGTACTTC.

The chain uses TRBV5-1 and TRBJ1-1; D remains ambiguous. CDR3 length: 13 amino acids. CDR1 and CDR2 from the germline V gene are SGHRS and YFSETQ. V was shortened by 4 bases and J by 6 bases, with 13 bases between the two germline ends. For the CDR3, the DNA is TGCGCCAGCAGCCTAAGTATGGTCGCTGAAGCTTTCTTT. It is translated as CASSLSMVAEAFF.

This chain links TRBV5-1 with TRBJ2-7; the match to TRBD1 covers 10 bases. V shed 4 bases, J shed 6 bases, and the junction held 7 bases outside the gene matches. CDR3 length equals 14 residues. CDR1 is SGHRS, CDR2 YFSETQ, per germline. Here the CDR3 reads CASSEGQGRGEQYF. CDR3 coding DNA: TGCGCCAGCAGCGAGGGACAGGGGAGAGGCGAGCAGTACTTC.

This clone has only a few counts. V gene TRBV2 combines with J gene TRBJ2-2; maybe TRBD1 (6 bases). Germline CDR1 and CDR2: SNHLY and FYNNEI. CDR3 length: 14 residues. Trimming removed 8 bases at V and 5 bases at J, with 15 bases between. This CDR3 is CASRTEGTTGELFF. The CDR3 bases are TGTGCCAGCCGGACAGAGGGGACGACCGGGGAGCTGTTTTTT.

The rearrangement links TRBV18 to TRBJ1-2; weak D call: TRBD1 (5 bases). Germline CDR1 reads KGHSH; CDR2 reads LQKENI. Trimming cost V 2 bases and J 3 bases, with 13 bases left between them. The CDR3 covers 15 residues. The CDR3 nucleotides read TGTGCCAGCTCACCAGGGGCAGGGTGGGACTATGGCTACACCTTC. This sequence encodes CASSPGAGWDYGYTF.

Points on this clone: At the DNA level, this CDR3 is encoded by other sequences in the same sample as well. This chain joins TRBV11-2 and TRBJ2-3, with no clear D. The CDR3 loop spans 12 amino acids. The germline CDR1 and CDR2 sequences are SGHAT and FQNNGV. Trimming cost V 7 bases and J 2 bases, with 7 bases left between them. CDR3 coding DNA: TGTGCCAGCACATCATCCACAGATACGCAGTATTTT. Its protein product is CASTSSTDTQYF.

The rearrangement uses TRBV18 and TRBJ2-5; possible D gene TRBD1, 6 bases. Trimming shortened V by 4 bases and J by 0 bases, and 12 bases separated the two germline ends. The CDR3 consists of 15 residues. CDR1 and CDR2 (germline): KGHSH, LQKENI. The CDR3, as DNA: TGTGCCAGCTCACTAGACCGGGACAACCAAGAGACCCAGTACTTC. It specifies CASSLDRDNQETQYF.